What follows is one TCR beta chain and its context. The antigen is unknown. Germline V gene lookup returns CDR1 SEHNR and CDR2 FQNEAQ (reference sequence). Unmatched junction bases numbered 7, after V lost 5 bases and J lost 4 bases. The CDR3 consists of 14 residues. Profiling relied on immunoSEQ multiplex PCR, and the TCRdb table lists in-frame clones only, not all of them. The table has roughly 100,000 clones, around nine tenths seen once. The data were taken from a study of T cell responses to AZD1222 COVID-19 vaccine. Study-wide points: Nearly half of unique spike-specific TCRs reportedly avoided B.1.351 and B.1.1.7 mutated regions. Among those given AZD1222, only 6 or 7 were seropositive at baseline. With dominance at 160-218 and 743-854, vaccine-associated CD4 TCRs spanned spike.

Specimen: peripheral blood, collected on day 0 of AZD1222 vaccination. The sequence came from an adult in good health. The rearrangement joins TRBV7-9 to TRBJ1-2, with 7 bases identical to TRBD1. The CDR3: CASSPGTARYGYTF. The CDR3 DNA reads TGTGCCAGCAGCCCCGGGACAGCCCGCTATGGCTACACCTTC.